Only one count was recorded for the clone carrying this TCR beta chain. As yet, its antigen is unknown. Method: immunoSEQ multiplex PCR; TCRdb's copy keeps in-frame clones and lacks some. The sample carries around 56,000 clones, roughly 80% recorded once. The sample belongs to a study of a mutant IDH1 vaccine in newly diagnosed glioma. On the study more broadly: Standard pretreatment was either radiotherapy, temozolomide, or, for most, radiochemotherapy with temozolomide.

General study results and limits: Vaccine-induced responses were seen in 93.3% of patients, spanning several MHC alleles.

The time point is: week 5, during vaccination. One vaccine dose held 300 ug of mutant IDH1 20-mer peptide and came with topical imiquimod. This receptor was obtained from a woman in her late teens or twenties with glioma. Some clones in this sample may be carry-over from other donors' samples. The sequencing here drew on PBMCs, taken from a glioma patient whose treatment included an IDH1 peptide vaccine.

The CDR3 protein is CASSGQGGRAEAFF. The CDR3 bases are TGCGCCAGCAGCGGACAGGGGGGTCGGGCTGAAGCTTTCTTT. The V gene is TRBV10-2, the J gene TRBJ1-1, with 10 bases matching TRBD1. CDR1 and CDR2 (germline): WSHSY, SAAADI. CDR3 length: 14 amino acids. The V and J ends lost 6 bases and 6 bases, in that order; junction bases with no gene match: 7.